This T cell receptor (beta chain) derives from a study of blood T cell repertoires in COVID-19. Study-wide context: T cells, B-cell-depleted T cells, or PBMCs supplied cDNA or gDNA.

Allocation to cohorts depended on clinical history reported by the participants. Germline V gives CDR1 MNHEY, CDR2 SVGAGI. The CDR3 totals 12 residues. Trimming removed 7 bases at V and 4 bases at J, with 10 bases between. Some clones are missing from TCRdb's copy, which holds only in-frame ones; the method was immunoSEQ multiplex PCR. The table shows 380,000 or so clones, with 88% occurring only once. Sample: PBMCs or T cells enriched from blood (not recorded which). This receptor was taken from a woman in her thirties with acute COVID-19. V is TRBV6-5 and J is TRBJ1-2; unclear D gene. CDR3 DNA: TGTGCCAGCACCGAGCGGGGCTATGGCTACACCTTC. Translation gives CASTERGYGYTF.